What follows are 17 T cell receptor beta chains derived from one specimen sequenced in a study of shared clonotypes between healthy human individuals. Using immunoSEQ multiplex PCR, the repertoire was profiled, and TCRdb retains in-frame clones only, with some absent. The sample has roughly 2.1 million clones; under 95% are singletons. In the naive CD8 group, cells lacked CD45RO and were positively selected for CCR7, so terminally differentiated effector memory CD45RA+ cells were left out. The sequencing input was naive CD8+ T cells from PBMCs. Receptors were obtained from a man younger than 35 in good health. Some clones in this sample may be carry-over from other donors' samples.

The chain is built from TRBV7-9 and TRBJ2-6; maybe TRBD1 (7 bases). CDR3 length: 19 amino acids. V was pared by 1 base and J by 0 bases, with 16 bases between. CDR1 and CDR2 from the germline V gene are SEHNR and FQNEAQ (reference sequence). The CDR3 DNA follows: TGTGCCAGCAGCTTAGTGCGGGACAGTTTATACTCTGGGGCCAACGTCCTGACTTTC. This encodes CASSLVRDSLYSGANVLTF.

This clone was seen once. The chain uses TRBV11-2 and TRBJ2-1, with TRBD1 as a possible D gene (5 bases). Per the germline V gene, CDR1 is SGHAT and CDR2 is FQNNGV. The CDR3 length is 14 residues. Between the trimmed V and J ends, which lost 4 bases and 4 bases, there was a span of 11 bases. The CDR3 DNA reads as TGTGCCAGCAGCTCATACGACAGATACAATGAGCAGTTCTTC. Amino acid sequence: CASSSYDRYNEQFF.

The rearrangement links TRBV30 to TRBJ2-7; TRBD1 matches 10 bases. Trimming removed 3 bases from V and 7 bases from J; junction bases left unmatched: 9. CDR3 size: 14 residues. The germline CDR1 and CDR2 sequences are GTSNPN and SVGIG (reference sequence). CDR3: CAWRFGTGVCEQYF. The CDR3 nucleotides are TGTGCCTGGAGATTCGGGACAGGGGTATGTGAGCAGTACTTC.

V gene TRBV7-2 combines with J gene TRBJ2-1, with D maybe TRBD2 (6 bases). The CDR3 consists of 15 residues. V lost 5 bases and J lost 4, with 15 bases in between. In germline, CDR1 is SGHTA, CDR2 FQGNSA. In DNA, the CDR3 is TGTGCCAGCAGCCAGGCGGGATTAACTTACAATGAGCAGTTCTTC. Translating gives CASSQAGLTYNEQFF.

The chain employs TRBV9 and TRBJ2-5; 7 bases are shared with TRBD1. The junction had 15 bases not matched to a gene; V was cut back by 5 bases and J by 2 bases. The CDR3 spans 17 residues. The germline CDR1 and CDR2 sequences are SGDLS and YYNGEE. The DNA of the CDR3 is TGTGCCAGCAGTACTAATCGACAGGGAGAGGGGCAAGAGACCCAGTACTTC. It translates to CASSTNRQGEGQETQYF.

The V call is TRBV4-1, the J call TRBJ2-7; 13 positions match TRBD2. CDR1 is MGHRA and CDR2 is YSYEKL in the germline V gene. The V segment lost 3 bases and the J segment 7 bases; nucleotides outside the gene matches: 21. The CDR3 length is 20 residues. The DNA for the CDR3 is TGCGCCAGCAGCCATCGGACTAGCGGGAGTTCTATTGGGCGGGCGGATGAGCAGTACTTC. Its translation: CASSHRTSGSSIGRADEQYF.

The chain links TRBV25-1 to TRBJ2-2; the D is unclear. V lost 6 bases to trimming and J lost 6 bases, with 8 bases between them. Germline CDR1 and CDR2: MGHDK and SYGVNS. The CDR3 loop spans 12 amino acids. CDR3 DNA sequence: TGTGCCAGCAGGAGCCCGCCCGGGGAGCTGTTTTTT. This codes for CASRSPPGELFF.

This rearrangement joins TRBV7-9 to TRBJ2-1; D gene unclear. Per the germline V gene, CDR1 is SEHNR and CDR2 is FQNEAQ (reference sequence). The CDR3 is made up of 15 amino acids. Trimming stripped 4 bases from V and 8 bases from J, with 18 bases between. CDR3: CASSSPSSFPHEQFF. The CDR3 DNA reads TGTGCCAGCAGCTCCCCGAGCTCTTTTCCCCATGAGCAGTTCTTC. Filled out from reference TRBV7-9 and TRBJ2-1, the complete variable domain reads DTGVSQNPRHKITKRGQNVTFRCDPISEHNRLYWYRQTLGQGPEFLTYFQNEAQLEKSRLLSDRFSAERPKGSFSTLEIQRTEQGDSAMYLCASSSPSSFPHEQFFGPGTRLTVL.

The chain joins TRBV19 to TRBJ2-3, with D hard to call. The CDR3 has 14 residues. Trimming took off 5 bases at V and 3 bases at J, with 12 bases between the two ends. The germline gives CDR1 LNHDA, CDR2 SQIVND (reference sequence). The CDR3 here is CASSGPWKTDTQYF. The CDR3 bases are TGTGCCAGTAGTGGCCCGTGGAAGACAGATACGCAGTATTTT.

The CDR3 reads CASSLRFDGTGELFF. The CDR3 DNA sequence: TGTGCCAGCAGCTTAAGGTTTGATGGGACCGGGGAGCTGTTTTTT. J is TRBJ2-2 and V is TRBV7-3, with D hard to call. Per the germline V gene, CDR1 is SGHTA and CDR2 is FQGTGA. Trimming stripped 1 base from V and 5 bases from J, with 11 bases between. This CDR3 contains 15 residues.

The rearrangement joins TRBV29-1 to TRBJ2-1; TRBD2 matches at 7 bases. The J segment lost 4 bases and the V segment lost 5 bases, leaving 8 bases of the junction unmatched. The V gene's germline CDR1 is SQVTM and CDR2 ANQGSEA. CDR3 length: 14 amino acids. CDR3 DNA sequence: TGCAGCGTTCGTGGCGGGAGTGAGTACAATGAGCAGTTCTTC. It codes for CSVRGGSEYNEQFF.

The V call is TRBV21-1, the J call TRBJ2-1; TRBD2, as called in the table, went unchecked against the DNA. TRBV21-1 represents a pseudogene. The CDR3 loop spans 16 amino acids. CDR3 sequence: CASSRGEGSSYNEQFF. DNA of the CDR3: TGTGCCAGCAGCAGGGGGGAAGGGAGCTCCTACAATGAGCAGTTCTTC.

The rearrangement joins TRBV6-1 to TRBJ1-1, with 10 bases identical to TRBD1. Germline-derived CDR1 and CDR2 are MNHNS and SASEGT. The CDR3 is made up of 14 amino acids. Trimming cost V 5 bases and J 4 bases; bases outside gene matches: 4. The CDR3 bases are TGTGCCAGCAGTCCGGGACAGGGGATCACTGAAGCTTTCTTT. Protein: CASSPGQGITEAFF.

In its sample, this clone was seen once. V is TRBV7-2 and J is TRBJ1-3; D is unclear. V gave up 5 bases and J gave up 3 bases, with 11 bases separating them. CDR1 is SGHTA and CDR2 is FQGNSA in the germline V gene. The CDR3 contains 14 residues. CDR3 sequence (DNA): TGTGCCAGCAGCCCCCCGGGGTTTGGAAACACCATATATTTT. Protein product: CASSPPGFGNTIYF.

The rearrangement links TRBV9 to TRBJ1-1; D gene unclear. With 4 bases removed from V and 0 bases from J, the gap between germline ends came to 19 bases. CDR3 size: 17 residues. Germline CDR1 reads SGDLS; CDR2 reads YYNGEE. The CDR3 loop reads CASSPSGLGPMNTEAFF. Here the CDR3 DNA reads TGTGCCAGCAGCCCTAGCGGTTTAGGACCCATGAACACTGAAGCTTTCTTT. Full variable domain (missing parts from reference TRBV9 and TRBJ1-1): DSGVTQTPKHLITATGQRVTLRCSPRSGDLSVYWYQQSLDQGLQFLIQYYNGEERAKGNILERFSAQQFPDLHSELNLSSLELGDSALYFCASSPSGLGPMNTEAFFGQGTRLTVV.

V gene TRBV28 combines with J gene TRBJ2-1; the match to TRBD2 covers 8 bases. Looked up from germline, CDR1 is MDHEN and CDR2 is SYDVKM. V shed 3 bases and J 1 base; nucleotides not matched to a gene: 5. The CDR3 is 16 residues long. The CDR3, as DNA: TGTGCCAGCAGTTTCACCTCGGGGGGGTCCTACAATGAGCAGTTCTTC. It codes for CASSFTSGGSYNEQFF.

The chain combines TRBV27 with TRBJ2-7; TRBD1 matches 8 bases. V dropped 7 bases and J dropped 4; count of bases not matched to a gene: 9. The length of the CDR3 is 14 residues. The germline CDR1 and CDR2 sequences are MNHEY and SMNVEV (reference sequence). CDR3 sequence: CASTVAQGAYEQYF. The CDR3 nucleotides are TGTGCCAGCACCGTAGCGCAGGGGGCTTACGAGCAGTACTTC.